Listed here are 3 T cell receptor beta chains from one sample, sequenced in a study. TCRdb itself ran the RT-PCR reads through MiXCR, one entry per CDR3 protein. The table shows hundreds of thousands of distinct CDR3 sequences, with 14% occurring only once. Specimen: memory CD4+ T cells from blood. The receptors shown here come from a female donor in good health, serving as a healthy control.

This clonotype has only a few counts. The genes are TRBV15 and TRBJ2-2; 10 bases agree with TRBD2. The ends lost 0 bases at V and 3 bases at J; junction bases unmatched: 1. Germline lookup yields CDR1 LNHNV and CDR2 YYDKDF (reference sequence). The CDR3 covers 16 residues. DNA for the CDR3: TGTGCCACCAGCAGAGACCTAGCGGGAGACACCGGGGAGCTGTTTTTT. Its translation: CATSRDLAGDTGELFF.

The sample holds many counts of this clonotype. This chain joins TRBV9 and TRBJ2-3, with 8 bases lining up with TRBD1. The CDR3 covers 17 residues. With 4 bases clipped from V and 4 bases from J, the junction kept 14 bases outside the gene matches. Germline assignment: CDR1 SGDLS and CDR2 YYNGEE. This CDR3 is CASSPHSTGEEADTQYF. CDR3 in DNA: TGTGCCAGCAGCCCTCACTCGACAGGGGAAGAGGCAGATACGCAGTATTTT.

This clonotype was counted many times. This sequence joins TRBV5-6 and TRBJ1-4; perhaps TRBD1 as D (5 bases). V was clipped by 2 bases and J by 7 bases, with 12 bases between them. From germline, CDR1 is SGHDT and CDR2 YYEEEE. The CDR3 loop spans 14 amino acids. The CDR3 nucleotides read TGTGCCAGCAGCTTCCAGGGTATGGGTGAAAAACTGTTTTTT. Translated: CASSFQGMGEKLFF.